The T cell receptor (beta chain) described here comes from a study of T cell responses to AZD1222 COVID-19 vaccine. Whole-study results and caveats: Reportedly, nearly half of unique spike TCRs recognized epitopes outside B.1.351/B.1.1.7 mutations. The donor group comprised mostly white British people and more females; the analysis possibly underestimated clonal diversity. Regions 160-218 and 743-854 dominated among vaccine-associated CD4 TCRs spanning spike. Spike-specific TCR breadth and depth went up after people got two AZD1222 doses.

Details on this clone: Its specificity is not known.

The CDR3 is 15 amino acids. Between the trimmed V and J ends, which lost 0 bases and 5 bases, there was a span of 10 bases. The germline CDR1 and CDR2 sequences are MNHEY and SVGAGI. Data came from immunoSEQ multiplex PCR; TCRdb stores just in-frame clones and leaves some out. The sample consists of 100,000 to 150,000 clones, around 87% of them appearing once. The receptor's source is an adult in good health. The sequences come from peripheral blood, collected on day 0 of AZD1222 vaccination. The chain joins TRBV6-5 to TRBJ2-2; no firm D call. Here the CDR3 reads CASSYSRLKTGELFF. Here the CDR3 DNA reads TGTGCCAGCAGTTACTCGAGGTTGAAAACCGGGGAGCTGTTTTTT.